The 32 T cell receptor beta chains listed next were all sequenced from one sample in a study of T-cell reconstitution after alpha-beta-depleted transplantation in children. Unique molecular identifiers featured in how the TCRbeta library was prepared. One entry per CDR3 protein, called by TCRdb with MiXCR from the PCR reads. Of approximately 130,000 distinct CDR3 sequences listed, approximately 8.7% are singletons. This sample comprised PBMCs, mostly from graft donor cells, obtained 180 days after TCRalphabeta/CD19-depleted stem cell transplant. The origin of the receptors is a girl in the first two years of life who had a stem cell transplant for combined immunodeficiency, so the T cells may come from the graft donor.

The chain joins TRBV5-1 to TRBJ2-3, with TRBD2 identical over 9 bases. Germline V gene sequence: CDR1 SGHRS, CDR2 YFSETQ. The CDR3 length is 16 residues. V trimming: 3 bases; J trimming: 4 bases; junction bases outside the gene matches: 9. CDR3 in DNA: TGCGCCAGCAGCTGGAGACTAGCGGAAAAGGCAGATACGCAGTATTTT. Translating it yields CASSWRLAEKADTQYF.

V and J are TRBV5-1 and TRBJ2-3; a weak D match, TRBD2 (5 bases). This CDR3 region has 14 residues. V shed 2 bases and J shed 1 base, with 8 bases lying between them. Germline-derived CDR1 and CDR2 are SGHRS and YFSETQ. The CDR3 sequence is CASSFEEGTDTQYF. The DNA for the CDR3 is TGCGCCAGCAGCTTCGAGGAGGGCACAGATACGCAGTATTTT. The full variable domain, completed using reference TRBV5-1 and TRBJ2-3, is KAGVTQTPRYLIKTRGQQVTLSCSPISGHRSVSWYQQTPGQGLQFLFEYFSETQRNKGNFPGRFSGRQFSNSRSEMNVSTLELGDSALYLCASSFEEGTDTQYFGPGTRLTVL.

The V and J genes are TRBV20-1 and TRBJ2-3; D is unclear. CDR1 DFQATT and CDR2 SNEGSKA come from the germline V gene (reference sequence). The ends were cut back, 3 bases at V and 4 bases at J, with 11 bases in the middle. The CDR3 sequence is 13 residues long. CDR3 protein: CSASSTVSDTQYF. Written as DNA, the CDR3 is TGCAGTGCTAGTTCTACCGTATCAGATACGCAGTATTTT.

The chain is built from TRBV5-6 and TRBJ1-2; possibly TRBD1 for D (5 bases). V shed 0 bases and J shed 4 bases, with 13 bases lying between them. The length of the CDR3 is 15 residues. Germline CDR1 and CDR2: SGHDT and YYEEEE. DNA for the CDR3: TGTGCCAGCAGCTTGGCTTCAGGGAGTAGCTATGGCTACACCTTC. The encoded protein is CASSLASGSSYGYTF.

This clonotype was counted between two and nine times. V usage is TRBV5-1 and J usage is TRBJ2-3, with 9 bases matching TRBD1. The CDR3 is 16 amino acids. Trimming at V came to 4 bases and at J to 1 base, leaving 7 bases not matched to a gene. Germline-derived CDR1 and CDR2 are SGHRS and YFSETQ. The DNA for the CDR3 is TGCGCCAGCAGCGTAAACCGGGACAGGGGCACAGATACGCAGTATTTT. The encoded protein is CASSVNRDRGTDTQYF.

The sample holds a few counts of this clonotype. This chain joins TRBV20-1 and TRBJ2-5; the D call may be TRBD1 or TRBD2 (7 bases each). Per germline, CDR1 DFQATT and CDR2 SNEGSKA (reference sequence). V shed 2 bases and J shed 5 bases, with 21 bases lying between them. The CDR3 is 16 amino acids. In DNA form, the CDR3 reads TGCAGTGCTAGATATACCAGGGGGGGCCCGTCGGAGACCCAGTACTTC. This sequence encodes CSARYTRGGPSETQYF.

The sample holds a few counts of this clonotype. The V gene is TRBV6-2 or TRBV6-3, the J gene TRBJ2-7, with TRBD1 identical over 8 bases. The CDR3 runs to 13 residues. CDR1 MNHEY and CDR2 SVGEGT come from the germline V gene. Germline trimming cut 8 bases from V and 5 bases from J; bases unmatched to any gene: 8. The DNA for the CDR3 is TGTGCCAGCCCAAGACAGGGGAGGCACGAGCAGTACTTC. Protein product: CASPRQGRHEQYF.

This clonotype came up many times. This sequence joins TRBV29-1 and TRBJ2-7; 8 bases align to TRBD1. Germline V gives CDR1 SQVTM, CDR2 ANQGSEA. The CDR3 spans 14 residues. V was pared by 5 bases and J by 2 bases, with 8 bases of the junction left unmatched. The CDR3: CSVSTGTGTYEQYF. The DNA of the CDR3 is TGCAGCGTTTCCACCGGGACAGGTACCTACGAGCAGTACTTC.

CDR3 in DNA: TGTGCCAGCAGCCCGGGGCCTGGACAGGGGGTTACCTACGAGCAGTACTTC. This encodes CASSPGPGQGVTYEQYF. This rearrangement joins TRBV28 to TRBJ2-7; 10 bases map to TRBD1. The CDR3 consists of 17 residues. The V gene's germline CDR1 is MDHEN and CDR2 SYDVKM. V was pared by 6 bases and J by 2 bases, with 13 bases of the junction left unmatched.

The chain joins TRBV29-1 to TRBJ2-3, with 10 bases aligning to TRBD1. V lost 2 bases, J lost 5 bases, and 10 bases stayed unmatched. Germline CDR1 and CDR2: SQVTM and ANQGSEA. The CDR3 extends over 16 amino acids. This CDR3 is CSVEIAGTGVKDTQYF. DNA for the CDR3: TGCAGCGTTGAAATAGCCGGGACAGGGGTTAAAGATACGCAGTATTTT.

V usage is TRBV2 and J usage is TRBJ2-7, with D tentatively TRBD2 (7 bases). There are 17 residues in the CDR3. V was cut by 6 bases and J by 3 bases, with 24 bases left in between. CDR1 SNHLY and CDR2 FYNNEI come from the germline V gene. The CDR3: CASSLSTGGLRFYEQYF. The CDR3 DNA follows: TGTGCCAGCAGCCTATCGACGGGGGGCCTTAGGTTCTACGAGCAGTACTTC.

The chain employs TRBV27 and TRBJ2-4, with TRBD2 identical over 7 bases. The CDR3 contains 16 residues. Germline V gene data show CDR1 as MNHEY and CDR2 as SMNVEV (reference sequence). Trimming removed 4 bases from V and 0 bases from J; junction bases left unmatched: 6. The CDR3, as DNA: TGTGCCAGCAGTTCCTGGGGGGGGGTAGCCAAAAACATTCAGTACTTC. Encoded protein: CASSSWGGVAKNIQYF.

The chain has TRBV7-8 and TRBJ2-5; 8 bases are a match to TRBD2. With V trimmed by 1 base and J by 5 bases, 12 bases remained unmatched. Germline loops: CDR1 SGHVS, CDR2 FQNEAQ. CDR3 size: 17 residues. CDR3 DNA: TGTGCCAGCAGCTTAGTTCTCCTAAGAGCGGGGGCTGAGACCCAGTACTTC. Its protein product is CASSLVLLRAGAETQYF.

A few counts support this clonotype. The chain carries TRBV5-1 and TRBJ2-1; 10 positions match TRBD1. J gave up 8 bases and V 0 bases, and 5 bases lay outside the gene matches. This CDR3 is 15 amino acids long. The germline CDR1 and CDR2 sequences are SGHRS and YFSETQ. CDR3 sequence: CASSLGTGGRDEQFF. CDR3 DNA: TGCGCCAGCAGCTTGGGGACAGGGGGAAGGGATGAGCAGTTCTTC.

On this clonotype: Relative to the germline gene, one junction end is altered; a read error may explain this. V and J are TRBV4-2 and TRBJ2-7; D is undetermined. From germline, CDR1 is LGHNA and CDR2 YNFKEQ. There are 12 residues in the CDR3. CDR3 sequence (DNA): TGTGCCATCAGCCCCGGACCCTACGAGCAGTACTTC. This translates into CAISPGPYEQYF.

This clonotype appeared a few times. The V and J genes are TRBV29-1 and TRBJ1-2; no reliable D call. The ends were cut back, 3 bases at V and 6 bases at J, with 2 bases in the middle. The V gene's germline CDR1 is SQVTM and CDR2 ANQGSEA. The CDR3 covers 9 residues. CDR3 coding DNA: TGCAGCGTTGAGGATGGCTACACCTTC. It yields the protein CSVEDGYTF.

This chain joins TRBV20-1 and TRBJ2-1; 9 bases map to TRBD2. CDR1 DFQATT and CDR2 SNEGSKA come from the germline V gene (reference sequence). The ends lost 4 bases at V and 4 bases at J; junction bases unmatched: 5. CDR3 length equals 14 residues. The CDR3 nucleotides read TGCAGTGCTAACCCGACTAGCGGATACAATGAGCAGTTCTTC. This codes for CSANPTSGYNEQFF.

This clonotype occurred a few times. This chain links TRBV7-2 with TRBJ2-7; no clear D gene. Trimming left V 3 bases short and J 2 bases short, with 11 bases between. CDR3 length equals 14 residues. Per germline, CDR1 SGHTA and CDR2 FQGNSA. CDR3 sequence: CASSFRSLAYEQYF. Here the CDR3 DNA reads TGTGCCAGCAGCTTTAGGAGCCTGGCCTACGAGCAGTACTTC. Using reference TRBV7-2 and TRBJ2-7 for the parts outside the CDR3, the full variable domain is GAGVSQSPSNKVTEKGKDVELRCDPISGHTALYWYRQSLGQGLEFLIYFQGNSAPDKSGLPSDRFSAERTGGSVSTLTIQRTQQEDSAVYLCASSFRSLAYEQYFGPGTRLTVT.

CDR3 sequence reads: CASSPGTGISGANVLTF. The CDR3 nucleotides read TGTGCCAGCAGTCCCGGGACAGGGATCTCTGGGGCCAACGTCCTGACTTTC. The V and J genes are TRBV12-3 or TRBV12-4 and TRBJ2-6, with 9 bases aligning to TRBD1. The CDR3 has 17 residues. J was trimmed by 0 bases and V by 5 bases; bases with no gene match: 5.

The chain uses TRBV20-1 and TRBJ1-1, with D uncertain. V lost 2 bases, J lost 0 bases, and 4 bases lay in between. The CDR3 is made up of 12 amino acids. CDR1 is DFQATT, CDR2 SNEGSKA, per germline (reference sequence). CDR3 loop: CSARYMNTEAFF. CDR3 coding DNA: TGCAGTGCTAGATACATGAACACTGAAGCTTTCTTT.

There are a few counts of this clonotype. The chain couples TRBV29-1 to TRBJ2-5; unclear D gene. V shed 1 base and J shed 8 bases, with 8 bases lying between them. The length of the CDR3 is 11 residues. The germline V gene encodes CDR1 SQVTM and CDR2 ANQGSEA. The CDR3 sequence is CSVEGVLTQYF. Here the CDR3 DNA reads TGCAGCGTTGAAGGGGTTCTTACCCAGTACTTC.

The J gene is TRBJ1-4, the V gene TRBV20-1; D not certain. The CDR3 is 13 residues long. CDR1 DFQATT and CDR2 SNEGSKA come from the germline V gene (reference sequence). V was trimmed by 4 bases and J by 7 bases, leaving 13 bases between them. CDR3 loop: CSAIGTGAEKLFF. The CDR3 region has the DNA TGCAGTGCTATTGGAACCGGTGCTGAAAAACTGTTTTTT.

The rearrangement joins TRBV15 to TRBJ2-7; 10 bases agree with TRBD2. The CDR3 totals 16 residues. J was trimmed by 2 bases and V by 1 base; bases with no gene match: 5. Germline V gene sequence: CDR1 LNHNV, CDR2 YYDKDF (reference sequence). CDR3 bases: TGTGCCACCAGCAGAGCGGCTAGCGGGGGTACCTACGAGCAGTACTTC. It yields the protein CATSRAASGGTYEQYF.

This clonotype came up a few times. This rearrangement joins TRBV15 to TRBJ2-3, with D perhaps TRBD1 (6 bases). Trimming took off 0 bases at V and 2 bases at J, with 9 bases between the two ends. This CDR3 region has 15 residues. CDR1 LNHNV and CDR2 YYDKDF come from the germline V gene (reference sequence). The chain's CDR3 is CATSRDRGNTDTQYF. CDR3 in DNA: TGTGCCACCAGCAGAGATAGGGGGAACACAGATACGCAGTATTTT.

Ten or more counts support this clonotype. The chain couples TRBV7-9 to TRBJ2-7, with 9 bases identical to TRBD1. The length of the CDR3 is 15 residues. Trimming removed 4 bases from V and 4 bases from J; junction bases left unmatched: 8. Germline lookup yields CDR1 SEHNR and CDR2 FQNEAQ (reference sequence). CDR3 loop: CASSSGQGTIYEQYF. DNA for the CDR3: TGTGCCAGCAGCTCCGGACAGGGGACAATTTACGAGCAGTACTTC.

This clonotype was seen many times. The rearrangement uses TRBV11-2 and TRBJ1-5; 9 bases align to TRBD1. Per germline, CDR1 SGHAT and CDR2 FQNNGV. V was pared by 1 base and J by 4 bases, with 14 bases of the junction left unmatched. The CDR3 covers 19 residues. As DNA, the CDR3 is TGTGCCAGCAGCTTAGGCGTCACAGGGGGCTTTCGGTGGAATCAGCCCCAGCATTTT. It codes for CASSLGVTGGFRWNQPQHF.

This clonotype was counted only a few times. As DNA, the CDR3 is TGTGCCAGCAGCTTAACGGCAGGGGGGATTCAGTACTTC. This sequence encodes CASSLTAGGIQYF. The rearrangement joins TRBV7-3 to TRBJ2-4; D possibly corresponds to TRBD1 (7 bases). The CDR3 consists of 13 residues. Trimming removed 0 bases from V and 10 bases from J, with 10 bases in between. CDR1 is SGHTA and CDR2 is FQGTGA in the germline V gene.

This clonotype was observed a handful of times. The V gene is TRBV11-1, the J gene TRBJ2-7; the D gene is possibly TRBD2 (6 bases). Per germline, CDR1 SGHAT and CDR2 FQDESV (reference sequence). The ends were cut back, 7 bases at V and 3 bases at J, with 16 bases in the middle. This CDR3 contains 14 residues. The chain's CDR3 is CASTRDGSYYEQYF. The CDR3, as DNA: TGTGCCAGCACCCGGGACGGGAGCTACTACGAGCAGTACTTC. The full variable domain, completed using reference TRBV11-1 and TRBJ2-7, is EAEVAQSPRYKITEKSQAVAFWCDPISGHATLYWYRQILGQGPELLVQFQDESVVDDSQLPKDRFSAERLKGVDSTLKIQPAELGDSAMYLCASTRDGSYYEQYFGPGTRLTVT.

This clonotype was counted between two and nine times. CDR3 DNA sequence: TGTGCCAGCAGCTTGGTCCATAAGGTCACTGAAGCTTTCTTT. This sequence encodes CASSLVHKVTEAFF. The chain has TRBV5-6 and TRBJ1-1; D remains unclear. Germline values: CDR1 SGHDT, CDR2 YYEEEE. CDR3 length: 14 amino acids. With 0 bases removed from V and 4 bases from J, the gap between germline ends came to 10 bases.

About this clonotype itself: Mismatch with germline at one junction end may stem from a read error. The chain recombines TRBV7-6 with TRBJ2-3; no firm D call. In germline, CDR1 is SGHVS, CDR2 FNYEAQ. The CDR3 spans 14 residues. CDR3 in amino acids: CASSLGPATDSQYF. As DNA, the CDR3 is TGTGCCAGCAGCTTAGGTCCCGCCACAGATTCGCAGTATTTT.

Only a few counts were recorded for this clonotype. The chain employs TRBV5-5 and TRBJ1-6, with D unclear. Germline V gene lookup returns CDR1 SGHKS and CDR2 YYEKEE (reference sequence). V was clipped by 0 bases and J by 14 bases, with 9 bases between them. The length of the CDR3 is 12 residues. In DNA form, the CDR3 reads TGTGCCAGCAGCTTGGCCGGTAGTTCCCTCCACTTT. Translating gives CASSLAGSSLHF.

CDR3 in amino acids: CSARPMGGEETQYF. The CDR3 coding sequence is TGCAGTGCGAGACCTATGGGGGGGGAAGAGACCCAGTACTTC. The V call is TRBV20-1, the J call TRBJ2-5, with 7 nucleotides matching TRBD2. The V segment lost 6 bases and the J segment 3 bases; nucleotides outside the gene matches: 10. The germline gives CDR1 DFQATT, CDR2 SNEGSKA (reference sequence). The CDR3 runs 14 residues.